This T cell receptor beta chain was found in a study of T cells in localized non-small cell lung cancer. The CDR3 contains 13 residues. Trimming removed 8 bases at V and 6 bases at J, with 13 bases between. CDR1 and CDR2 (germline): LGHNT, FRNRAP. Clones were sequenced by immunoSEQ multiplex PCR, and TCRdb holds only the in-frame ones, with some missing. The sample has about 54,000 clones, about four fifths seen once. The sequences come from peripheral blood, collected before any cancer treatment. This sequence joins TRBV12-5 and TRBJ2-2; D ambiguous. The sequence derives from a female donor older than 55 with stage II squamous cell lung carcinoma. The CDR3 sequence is CASRRSFPGELFF. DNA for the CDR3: TGTGCTAGTCGACGCAGTTTTCCCGGGGAGCTGTTTTTT.